Each of the 21 T cell receptor beta chains below was sequenced from the same sample in a study of blood T cell repertoires in COVID-19. Assay: immunoSEQ multiplex PCR; the TCRdb copy retains only in-frame clones and omits some. The sample has roughly 380,000 clones; about 85% are singletons. The sample comprised peripheral blood. These receptors were collected from a young woman with acute or convalescent COVID-19.

The CDR3 is CASSLRGGELFF. The CDR3 region has the DNA TGTGCCAGCAGCCTAAGGGGGGGGGAGCTGTTTTTT. This chain joins TRBV3-1 (or the pseudogene TRBV3-2) and TRBJ2-2, with D tentatively TRBD1 (6 bases). Germline V lookup: CDR1 LGHDT, CDR2 YNNKEL (reference sequence). The CDR3 is made up of 12 amino acids. V lost 4 bases and J lost 8, with 8 bases in between.

The chain links TRBV15 to TRBJ1-2; no definite D call. This CDR3 spans 13 amino acids. Trimming removed 5 bases at V and 8 bases at J, with 15 bases between. Germline assignment: CDR1 LNHNV and CDR2 YYDKDF (reference sequence). The CDR3: CATSFTGSGGYTF. The CDR3 nucleotides are TGTGCCACCAGCTTCACGGGAAGCGGGGGCTACACCTTC. The full variable domain, in which reference TRBV15 and TRBJ1-2 provide the parts outside the CDR3, is DAMVIQNPRYQVTQFGKPVTLSCSQTLNHNVMYWYQQKSSQAPKLLFHYYDKDFNNEADTPDNFQSRRPNTSFCFLDIRSPGLGDTAMYLCATSFTGSGGYTFGSGTRLTVV.

This chain links TRBV7-3 with TRBJ2-7; D ambiguous. CDR1 and CDR2 from the germline V gene are SGHTA and FQGTGA. V gave up 1 base and J gave up 2 bases, with 18 bases separating them. CDR3 length: 17 residues. The CDR3 region has the DNA TGTGCCAGCAGCTTAATTACTGATTACAGAGCCGCCTACGAGCAGTACTTC. Its translation: CASSLITDYRAAYEQYF.

This clone appeared once. The chain couples TRBV2 to TRBJ2-3, with 7 bases matching TRBD1. CDR1 and CDR2 (germline): SNHLY, FYNNEI. The CDR3 spans 17 residues. With 11 bases clipped from V and 0 bases from J, the junction kept 17 bases outside the gene matches. As DNA, the CDR3 is TGTGCCGGAATTTTGGGGGCAGGGGGACCTAGCACAGATACGCAGTATTTT. It translates to CAGILGAGGPSTDTQYF.

CDR3 nucleotides: TGTGCCAGCAGCTTTGGACAGAGTCAAGCTTTCTTT. It specifies CASSFGQSQAFF. The chain is built from TRBV7-9 and TRBJ1-1; D possibly corresponds to TRBD1 (6 bases). The CDR3 runs 12 residues. V gave up 3 bases and J gave up 9 bases, with 11 bases separating them. In germline, CDR1 is SEHNR, CDR2 FQNEAQ (reference sequence).

This chain links TRBV27 with TRBJ1-2; 9 nucleotides match TRBD1. Germline V gene lookup returns CDR1 MNHEY and CDR2 SMNVEV (reference sequence). The CDR3 has 15 amino acids. V was pared by 6 bases and J by 4 bases, with 9 bases of the junction left unmatched. The DNA of the CDR3 is TGTGCCAGCAGGGTTACAGGGGGCGCAGGCTATGGCTACACCTTC. It specifies CASRVTGGAGYGYTF.

Only one count was recorded for this clone. The rearrangement uses TRBV7-9 and TRBJ2-1, with 9 bases identical to TRBD2. CDR1 and CDR2 from the germline V gene are SEHNR and FQNEAQ (reference sequence). The CDR3 sequence is 15 residues long. The trim removed 5 bases at V and 9 bases at J, leaving 11 bases unmatched. The CDR3 sequence is CASSPRGTSLREQFF. The CDR3 nucleotides read TGTGCCAGCAGCCCTAGGGGGACTAGCCTTCGTGAGCAGTTCTTC.

The rearrangement links TRBV7-3 to TRBJ2-2; 10 positions match TRBD1. Germline V lookup: CDR1 SGHTA, CDR2 FQGTGA. J lost 6 bases, V lost 6 bases, and 7 bases had no gene match. This CDR3 is built from 15 residues. The CDR3 is CASRLGTGVAGELFF. The DNA for the CDR3 is TGTGCCAGCAGGTTGGGGACAGGGGTCGCCGGGGAGCTGTTTTTT.

The chain combines TRBV11-3 with TRBJ2-1; the D is unclear. Germline V gives CDR1 SGHNT, CDR2 YENEEA. Trimming took 1 base from V and 4 from J, leaving 5 bases between them. This CDR3 is built from 13 residues. Here the CDR3 DNA reads TGTGCCAGCAGCTTAGTTCCATACAATGAGCAGTTCTTC. Amino acid sequence: CASSLVPYNEQFF.

This clone is a singleton in its sample. The gene calls are TRBV9 and TRBJ2-6; D is unclear. The germline gives CDR1 SGDLS, CDR2 YYNGEE. The V end lost 3 bases, the J end lost 0 bases, and 7 bases lay between the germline ends. The CDR3 runs to 15 residues. The CDR3 reads CASSGLSSGANVLTF. CDR3 sequence (DNA): TGTGCCAGCAGCGGCCTAAGCTCTGGGGCCAACGTCCTGACTTTC.

This chain connects TRBV19 to TRBJ1-1; D possibly corresponds to TRBD1 (6 bases). This CDR3 is built from 14 residues. Looked up from germline, CDR1 is LNHDA and CDR2 is SQIVND (reference sequence). V lost 6 bases to trimming and J lost 0 bases, with 11 bases between them. In nucleotides, the CDR3 is TGTGCCAGTAGACAGGGTCTGCTGAACACTGAAGCTTTCTTT. Translating gives CASRQGLLNTEAFF.

The J gene is TRBJ2-7, the V gene TRBV7-2; TRBD1 matches at 9 bases. Germline CDR1 is SGHTA and CDR2 is FQGNSA. This CDR3 spans 15 amino acids. With V trimmed by 9 bases and J by 3 bases, 12 bases remained unmatched. CDR3 sequence reads: CASSGSGTGSYEQYF. CDR3 sequence (DNA): TGTGCCAGTAGCGGGTCGGGGACAGGGAGCTACGAGCAGTACTTC. Combining the CDR3 with reference TRBV7-2 and TRBJ2-7 gives the whole variable domain GAGVSQSPSNKVTEKGKDVELRCDPISGHTALYWYRQSLGQGLEFLIYFQGNSAPDKSGLPSDRFSAERTGGSVSTLTIQRTQQEDSAVYLCASSGSGTGSYEQYFGPGTRLTVT.

CDR3 protein: CASSLEAAGGVETQYF. The DNA for the CDR3 is TGTGCCAGCAGCTTGGAGGCGGCAGGCGGGGTGGAGACCCAGTACTTC. This chain connects TRBV5-5 to TRBJ2-5; TRBD2 is a possible D gene (6 bases). V was pared by 0 bases and J by 5 bases, with 17 bases between. The V gene's germline CDR1 is SGHKS and CDR2 YYEKEE (reference sequence). The CDR3 length is 16 residues.

The rearrangement links TRBV19 to TRBJ2-7, with D perhaps matching TRBD1 (5 bases). The CDR3 spans 12 residues. CDR1 and CDR2 from the germline V gene are LNHDA and SQIVND (reference sequence). V lost 0 bases to trimming and J lost 9 bases, with 9 bases between them. The DNA of the CDR3 is TGTGCCAGTAGTATAGATGGGGCGATGCAGTACTTC. Translating it yields CASSIDGAMQYF.

This rearrangement joins TRBV5-1 to TRBJ1-1, with 9 bases aligning to TRBD1. V lost 4 bases, J lost 3 bases, and 4 bases stayed unmatched. The CDR3 loop spans 14 amino acids. Looked up from germline, CDR1 is SGHRS and CDR2 is YFSETQ. The CDR3 here is CASSLWTGDTEAFF. For the CDR3, the DNA is TGCGCCAGCAGCCTCTGGACAGGGGACACTGAAGCTTTCTTT.

The chain joins TRBV19 to TRBJ2-7, with 8 bases identical to TRBD1. CDR1 LNHDA and CDR2 SQIVND come from the germline V gene (reference sequence). The junction had 8 bases not matched to a gene; V was cut back by 3 bases and J by 4 bases. There are 15 residues in the CDR3. CDR3 region: CASSMELQGAYEQYF. CDR3 DNA sequence: TGTGCCAGTAGTATGGAGCTTCAGGGGGCGTACGAGCAGTACTTC.

This sequence joins TRBV27 and TRBJ1-1; D not resolved. This CDR3 has 12 amino acids. Germline lookup yields CDR1 MNHEY and CDR2 SMNVEV (reference sequence). V was pared by 8 bases and J by 1 base, with 8 bases between. The chain's CDR3 is CASRAANTEAFF. In nucleotides, the CDR3 is TGTGCCAGCCGCGCCGCGAACACTGAAGCTTTCTTT.

This rearrangement joins TRBV3-1 (or the pseudogene TRBV3-2) to TRBJ1-1, with D unclear. This CDR3 contains 11 residues. Germline V gene sequence: CDR1 LGHDT, CDR2 YNNKEL (reference sequence). V lost 3 bases and J lost 8, with 7 bases in between. In DNA, the CDR3 is TGTGCCAGCAGCCAGGGCAGGGAAGCTTTCTTT. Amino acids: CASSQGREAFF.

The count of this clone is one. This chain joins TRBV3-1 (or the pseudogene TRBV3-2) and TRBJ2-5, with 13 positions matching TRBD2. V gave up 2 bases and J gave up 7 bases; unmatched junction bases: 19. The CDR3 totals 20 residues. Germline loops: CDR1 LGHDT, CDR2 YNNKEL (reference sequence). The CDR3 DNA is TGTGCCAGCAGCCAATATGCGGGACTAGCGGGATCGGGCGGTACTTGGACCCAGTACTTC. Translating gives CASSQYAGLAGSGGTWTQYF.

As concerns this clone: The same CDR3 can be traced to other DNA sequences in this sample. The chain uses TRBV27 and TRBJ1-5; D is perhaps TRBD1 (5 bases). This CDR3 comprises 14 residues. The germline V gene encodes CDR1 MNHEY and CDR2 SMNVEV (reference sequence). V was clipped by 2 bases and J by 5 bases, with 10 bases between them. CDR3 sequence reads: CASSLQGRDQPQHF. The CDR3 DNA reads TGTGCCAGCAGTTTACAGGGTCGAGATCAGCCCCAGCATTTT.

The chain is built from TRBV5-4 and TRBJ1-1; TRBD1 aligns across 7 bases. J gave up 7 bases and V 1 base, and 4 bases lay outside the gene matches. There are 13 residues in the CDR3. Germline CDR1 is SGHNT and CDR2 is YYREEE (reference sequence). The CDR3 protein is CASSLTGVGEAFF. The DNA for the CDR3 is TGTGCCAGCAGCTTGACAGGGGTTGGTGAAGCTTTCTTT.